This T cell receptor (beta chain) stems from a study of beta chain features in type 1 diabetes. Sorting with CD45RO/CCR7/CD25/CD127/CD95/CD27 yielded naive, central memory, regulatory and stem-like memory CD4+ cells. Every bit of the isolated RNA underwent reverse transcription, so sequencing read expressed TCRB transcripts. The average read count of naive, central memory and regulatory T cell samples was around 3.6 million. Method: immunoSEQ multiplex PCR; TCRdb's copy keeps in-frame clones and lacks some. The sample lists some 410,000 clones; approximately 15% were seen once. Trimming took 0 bases from V and 1 from J, leaving 7 bases between them. The CDR3 loop spans 14 amino acids. Germline loops: CDR1 SGDLS, CDR2 YYNGEE.

The sequenced sample was naive CD4+ T cells from blood. The rearrangement links TRBV9 to TRBJ1-1, with D perhaps matching TRBD1 (5 bases). This receptor was identified in a man aged 25 to 40 in good health. The CDR3 DNA is TGTGCCAGCAGCGTAGGACAGACGAACACTGAAGCTTTCTTT. This gives the protein CASSVGQTNTEAFF. The entire variable domain, with the rest obtained from reference TRBV9 and TRBJ1-1, is as follows: DSGVTQTPKHLITATGQRVTLRCSPRSGDLSVYWYQQSLDQGLQFLIQYYNGEERAKGNILERFSAQQFPDLHSELNLSSLELGDSALYFCASSVGQTNTEAFFGQGTRLTVV.